These 32 T cell receptor beta chains were all obtained from the same sample, sequenced in a study of control samples from healthy donors and cancer patients. Here immunoSEQ multiplex PCR was the method, and the copy in TCRdb shows in-frame clones only, minus some. There are roughly 450,000 clones in the sample; roughly 90% occur only once, and about 6.3% lies in the top ten. Sequenced sample: PBMCs. Receptors originate from a middle-aged man with head and neck cancer.

V and J are TRBV7-9 and TRBJ1-5; D remains ambiguous. Germline CDR1 is SEHNR and CDR2 is FQNEAQ (reference sequence). This CDR3 spans 13 amino acids. Trimming removed 5 bases from V and 7 bases from J, with 12 bases in between. This chain's CDR3 is CASSKAGRQPQHF. In DNA, the CDR3 is TGTGCCAGCAGCAAGGCGGGAAGACAGCCCCAGCATTTT.

The chain recombines TRBV11-3 with TRBJ2-7, with 9 bases matching TRBD1. The V and J ends lost 5 bases and 3 bases, in that order; junction bases with no gene match: 8. CDR1 SGHNT and CDR2 YENEEA come from the germline V gene. The CDR3 sequence is 15 residues long. CDR3: CASSKRTGDFYEQYF. The CDR3 DNA reads TGTGCCAGCAGCAAACGGACAGGGGACTTCTACGAGCAGTACTTC.

This chain connects TRBV7-3 to TRBJ2-5; D ambiguous. The V gene lost 6 bases and the J gene lost 1 base, with 18 bases spanning the gap. The length of the CDR3 is 16 residues. Germline CDR1 SGHTA, CDR2 FQGTGA. The CDR3 bases are TGTGCCAGCAGAAATAGGAGAAGAAGGGCCCAAGAGACCCAGTACTTC. Translated, it gives CASRNRRRRAQETQYF.

V usage is TRBV6-5 and J usage is TRBJ1-1; D is perhaps TRBD1 (5 bases). The ends were cut back, 2 bases at V and 2 bases at J, with 9 bases in the middle. The germline V gene has CDR1 MNHEY and CDR2 SVGAGI. The CDR3 has 14 residues. The CDR3 is CASSYEGANTEAFF. CDR3 nucleotides: TGTGCCAGCAGTTACGAAGGGGCCAACACTGAAGCTTTCTTT.

The V gene is TRBV2, the J gene TRBJ1-3; a weak D match, TRBD1 (5 bases). The length of the CDR3 is 15 residues. Germline V gene lookup returns CDR1 SNHLY and CDR2 FYNNEI. V was pared by 7 bases and J by 0 bases, with 13 bases between. The CDR3 loop is CASTQTGVSGNTIYF. In DNA, the CDR3 is TGTGCCAGCACTCAGACGGGGGTCTCTGGAAACACCATATATTTT.

This chain connects TRBV15 to TRBJ2-2; no definite D call. Germline V gives CDR1 LNHNV, CDR2 YYDKDF (reference sequence). Trimming removed 3 bases from V and 6 bases from J, with 8 bases in between. CDR3 length: 13 residues. The CDR3 DNA follows: TGTGCCACCAGCAGGGTGGGGTCCGGGGAGCTGTTTTTT. It yields the protein CATSRVGSGELFF.

V gene TRBV3-1 (or the pseudogene TRBV3-2) combines with J gene TRBJ1-2, with 7 bases aligning to TRBD1. The CDR3 runs 15 residues. Germline V gene lookup returns CDR1 LGHDT and CDR2 YNNKEL (reference sequence). V gave up 2 bases and J gave up 6 bases; unmatched junction bases: 9. The CDR3 nucleotides read TGTGCCAGCAGCCAATCGACAGGGCTCTCGGATGGCTACACCTTC. Protein sequence: CASSQSTGLSDGYTF.

Of note for this clone: The sample has other DNA sequences that encode this CDR3 too. J is TRBJ2-2 and V is TRBV11-3; D uncertain. V lost 3 bases and J lost 5, with 4 bases in between. The V gene's germline CDR1 is SGHNT and CDR2 YENEEA. This CDR3 region has 12 residues. The CDR3 bases are TGTGCCAGCAGCTTTGGAACCGGGGAGCTGTTTTTT. Translation: CASSFGTGELFF.

V gene TRBV6-7 combines with J gene TRBJ1-1; D ambiguous. TRBV6-7 is known as an ORF, though its function is uncertain. The CDR3 spans 13 residues. V gave up 2 bases and J gave up 1 base, with 5 bases separating them. CDR3 nucleotides: TGTGCCAGCAGTTACGTGACGAACACTGAAGCTTTCTTT. Translation: CASSYVTNTEAFF.

The chain employs TRBV19 and TRBJ2-3; a possible D gene is TRBD2 (5 bases). Germline lookup yields CDR1 LNHDA and CDR2 SQIVND (reference sequence). The CDR3 spans 13 residues. Trimming took 5 bases from V and 4 from J, leaving 10 bases between them. CDR3 protein: CASSRGFADTQYF. Written as DNA, the CDR3 is TGTGCCAGTAGTCGAGGGTTCGCAGATACGCAGTATTTT.

This clone appeared once. The CDR3 DNA follows: TGTGCCAGCAGCTCCGGATTTGAGGAATTGCGGGCTTTCTTT. This encodes CASSSGFEELRAFF. V usage is TRBV7-9 and J usage is TRBJ1-1, with D uncertain. The CDR3 is 14 residues long. The germline gives CDR1 SEHNR, CDR2 FQNEAQ (reference sequence). The germline V and J ends were trimmed by 4 bases and 11 bases, with 20 bases remaining between them.

CDR3 in amino acids: CASRERTGANVLTF. CDR3 in DNA: TGTGCCAGCAGGGAACGAACTGGGGCCAACGTCCTGACTTTC. The chain couples TRBV3-1 (or the pseudogene TRBV3-2) to TRBJ2-6, with D uncertain. Per the germline V gene, CDR1 is LGHDT and CDR2 is YNNKEL (reference sequence). The ends were cut back, 6 bases at V and 2 bases at J, with 8 bases in the middle. The CDR3 totals 14 residues.

The rearrangement links TRBV4-1 to TRBJ1-4; the D is unclear. The V and J ends lost 1 base and 8 bases respectively, with 8 bases between them. CDR1 is MGHRA and CDR2 is YSYEKL in the germline V gene. This CDR3 comprises 13 residues. CDR3 nucleotide sequence: TGCGCCAGCAGCCAAGTCACGGACGAAAAACTGTTTTTT. It yields the protein CASSQVTDEKLFF.

The chain links TRBV6-1 to TRBJ1-3; TRBD1 might be the D (6 bases). Trimming took off 2 bases at V and 7 bases at J, with 18 bases between the two ends. This CDR3 is built from 16 residues. Germline V gene lookup returns CDR1 MNHNS and CDR2 SASEGT. The CDR3 region is CASSEYGTTLDNTIYF. In nucleotides, the CDR3 is TGTGCCAGCAGTGAATACGGGACAACTCTGGATAACACCATATATTTT.

The V and J genes are TRBV11-2 and TRBJ2-5; D may correspond to TRBD1 or TRBD2 (5 bases each). Germline values: CDR1 SGHAT, CDR2 FQNNGV. Trimming removed 0 bases from V and 7 bases from J, with 18 bases in between. This CDR3 has 16 residues. Here the CDR3 DNA reads TGTGCCAGCAGCTTAGATCCGGGACCCAAGTTTGGGACCCAGTACTTC. Translated: CASSLDPGPKFGTQYF.

The chain recombines TRBV7-6 with TRBJ1-3, with D maybe TRBD1 (5 bases). This CDR3 comprises 17 residues. Germline-derived CDR1 and CDR2 are SGHVS and FNYEAQ. V gave up 0 bases and J gave up 2 bases, with 14 bases separating them. The CDR3 sequence is CASSLAQRDRAGNTIYF. CDR3 DNA: TGTGCCAGCAGCTTAGCGCAAAGGGACCGCGCTGGAAACACCATATATTTT. The whole variable domain, filled in from reference TRBV7-6 and TRBJ1-3, reads GAGVSQSPRYKVTKRGQDVALRCDPISGHVSLYWYRQALGQGPEFLTYFNYEAQQDKSGLPNDRFSAERPEGSISTLTIQRTEQRDSAMYRCASSLAQRDRAGNTIYFGEGSWLTVV.

The J gene is TRBJ1-6, the V gene TRBV30, with 8 bases identical to TRBD1. The CDR3 consists of 13 residues. Germline CDR1 GTSNPN, CDR2 SVGIG (reference sequence). The V and J ends lost 8 bases and 6 bases, in that order; junction bases with no gene match: 6. CDR3 coding DNA: TGTGCCCTGACCACAGGGGGTAATTCACCCCTCCACTTT. Translation: CALTTGGNSPLHF.

The chain uses TRBV2 and TRBJ1-5; D gene uncertain. The germline CDR1 and CDR2 sequences are SNHLY and FYNNEI. The CDR3 has 14 amino acids. Trimming removed 7 bases at V and 5 bases at J, with 15 bases between. In DNA form, the CDR3 reads TGTGCCAGCACGGAGGCCAGCGGCCATCAGCCCCAGCATTTT. It specifies CASTEASGHQPQHF. The entire variable domain, with the rest obtained from reference TRBV2 and TRBJ1-5, is as follows: EPEVTQTPSHQVTQMGQEVILRCVPISNHLYFYWYRQILGQKVEFLVSFYNNEISEKSEIFDDQFSVERPDGSNFTLKIRSTKLEDSAMYFCASTEASGHQPQHFGDGTRLSIL.

The chain uses TRBV7-2 and TRBJ1-3; weak D call: TRBD1 (5 bases). The CDR3 is made up of 13 amino acids. The V end was cut by 5 bases, the J end by 1 base, with 6 bases between. Germline loops: CDR1 SGHTA, CDR2 FQGNSA. The DNA for the CDR3 is TGTGCCAGCAGCGGGGGTTCTGGAAACACCATATATTTT. It encodes CASSGGSGNTIYF.

The V call is TRBV6-5, the J call TRBJ1-5; TRBD1 agrees at 8 bases. The germline V gene has CDR1 MNHEY and CDR2 SVGAGI. The CDR3 has 10 residues. Losses at the gene ends were 9 bases for V and 9 bases for J; bases not matched to a gene: 1. The CDR3 loop is CASGTGPQHF. CDR3 coding DNA: TGTGCCAGTGGGACAGGGCCCCAGCATTTT.

This chain uses TRBV7-6 with TRBJ1-3; D unresolved. CDR1 is SGHVS and CDR2 is FNYEAQ in the germline V gene. This CDR3 is built from 14 residues. V lost 2 bases to trimming and J lost 7 bases, with 12 bases between them. This CDR3 is CASSLIGSGNTIYF. CDR3 bases: TGTGCCAGCAGCTTAATAGGGTCGGGGAACACCATATATTTT.

The V and J genes are TRBV7-2 and TRBJ1-5; 10 bases align to TRBD1. J gave up 6 bases and V 5 bases, and 10 bases lay outside the gene matches. Germline assignment: CDR1 SGHTA and CDR2 FQGNSA. This CDR3 is built from 16 residues. This CDR3 is CASSLHRDRGFQPQHF. CDR3 in DNA: TGTGCCAGCAGCCTCCACCGGGACAGGGGATTTCAGCCCCAGCATTTT.

This clone was counted a few times. The chain joins TRBV9 to TRBJ1-5; no definite D call. The ends were cut back, 1 base at V and 6 bases at J, with 8 bases in the middle. Germline V gene data show CDR1 as SGDLS and CDR2 as YYNGEE. This CDR3 spans 13 amino acids. The chain's CDR3 is CASSVSGGQPQHF. The DNA for the CDR3 is TGTGCCAGCAGCGTAAGCGGCGGTCAGCCCCAGCATTTT.

The count of this clone is one. The rearrangement joins TRBV7-2 to TRBJ2-5; D remains ambiguous. In germline, CDR1 is SGHTA, CDR2 FQGNSA. CDR3 size: 15 residues. Trimming removed 5 bases from V and 5 bases from J, with 18 bases in between. CDR3 sequence (DNA): TGTGCCAGCAGCCAACCTGCGATGGGCTGGGAGACCCAGTACTTC. Translated, it gives CASSQPAMGWETQYF.

V is TRBV25-1 and J is TRBJ2-1; tentative D call: TRBD2 (6 bases). V was pared by 8 bases and J by 6 bases, with 17 bases between. The CDR3 has 14 residues. The germline CDR1 and CDR2 sequences are MGHDK and SYGVNS. In DNA form, the CDR3 reads TGTGCCAGCGCCTTCCGGACTACTGTCAATGAGCAGTTCTTC. It encodes CASAFRTTVNEQFF.

V usage is TRBV28 and J usage is TRBJ2-3; D tentatively reads TRBD1 or TRBD2 (5 bases each). With 2 bases removed from V and 12 bases from J, the gap between germline ends came to 15 bases. CDR1 is MDHEN and CDR2 is SYDVKM in the germline V gene. This CDR3 has 13 amino acids. This CDR3 is CASSLRRDLAQYF. CDR3 in DNA: TGTGCCAGCAGTTTACGCCGGGACCTGGCTCAGTATTTT.

This clone was observed once. The CDR3 nucleotides read TGTGCCAGCAGCGTTACAGGCGTCTCTGGAAACACCATATATTTT. Translated, it gives CASSVTGVSGNTIYF. The rearrangement links TRBV28 to TRBJ1-3, with a possible D match to TRBD1 (5 bases). Trimming removed 6 bases at V and 0 bases at J, with 12 bases between. This CDR3 spans 15 amino acids. From germline, CDR1 is MDHEN and CDR2 SYDVKM.

This chain joins TRBV7-2 and TRBJ2-6; tentatively, D is TRBD1 (6 bases). The germline CDR1 and CDR2 sequences are SGHTA and FQGNSA. There are 16 residues in the CDR3. Trimming took off 5 bases at V and 0 bases at J, with 11 bases between the two ends. The CDR3 DNA reads TGTGCCAGCAGCCTCCGACAGGTCTCTGGGGCCAACGTCCTGACTTTC. Its protein is CASSLRQVSGANVLTF.

CDR3 nucleotide sequence: TGTGCCAGCAGCTCGTACAGGGGGAATAGCACTGAAGCTTTCTTT. Residues: CASSSYRGNSTEAFF. The V gene is TRBV5-4, the J gene TRBJ1-1; 8 bases agree with TRBD1. The germline V gene has CDR1 SGHNT and CDR2 YYREEE (reference sequence). The CDR3 length is 15 residues. V dropped 3 bases and J dropped 4; count of bases not matched to a gene: 8.

The CDR3 DNA reads as TGCGCCAGCAGCGGACATACCTACGAGCAGTACTTC. This gives the protein CASSGHTYEQYF. The rearrangement links TRBV5-1 to TRBJ2-7; possible D gene TRBD1, 5 bases. Germline CDR1 SGHRS, CDR2 YFSETQ. This CDR3 has 12 residues. V shed 4 bases and J shed 2 bases, with 7 bases lying between them.

The V call is TRBV7-2, the J call TRBJ2-1; D possibly corresponds to TRBD1 (6 bases). The CDR3 sequence is 16 residues long. The V end was cut by 5 bases, the J end by 0 bases, with 14 bases between. Germline CDR1 and CDR2: SGHTA and FQGNSA. CDR3 in amino acids: CASSRKGGVSYNEQFF. In DNA form, the CDR3 reads TGTGCCAGCAGCCGCAAAGGGGGAGTCTCCTACAATGAGCAGTTCTTC.

The chain has TRBV5-1 and TRBJ1-5, with a possible D match to TRBD1 (5 bases). The ends were cut back, 4 bases at V and 3 bases at J, with 11 bases in the middle. The germline V gene has CDR1 SGHRS and CDR2 YFSETQ. The CDR3 consists of 14 residues. CDR3 nucleotide sequence: TGCGCCAGCAGCCCGGGGGAGATCAATCAGCCCCAGCATTTT. This translates into CASSPGEINQPQHF.